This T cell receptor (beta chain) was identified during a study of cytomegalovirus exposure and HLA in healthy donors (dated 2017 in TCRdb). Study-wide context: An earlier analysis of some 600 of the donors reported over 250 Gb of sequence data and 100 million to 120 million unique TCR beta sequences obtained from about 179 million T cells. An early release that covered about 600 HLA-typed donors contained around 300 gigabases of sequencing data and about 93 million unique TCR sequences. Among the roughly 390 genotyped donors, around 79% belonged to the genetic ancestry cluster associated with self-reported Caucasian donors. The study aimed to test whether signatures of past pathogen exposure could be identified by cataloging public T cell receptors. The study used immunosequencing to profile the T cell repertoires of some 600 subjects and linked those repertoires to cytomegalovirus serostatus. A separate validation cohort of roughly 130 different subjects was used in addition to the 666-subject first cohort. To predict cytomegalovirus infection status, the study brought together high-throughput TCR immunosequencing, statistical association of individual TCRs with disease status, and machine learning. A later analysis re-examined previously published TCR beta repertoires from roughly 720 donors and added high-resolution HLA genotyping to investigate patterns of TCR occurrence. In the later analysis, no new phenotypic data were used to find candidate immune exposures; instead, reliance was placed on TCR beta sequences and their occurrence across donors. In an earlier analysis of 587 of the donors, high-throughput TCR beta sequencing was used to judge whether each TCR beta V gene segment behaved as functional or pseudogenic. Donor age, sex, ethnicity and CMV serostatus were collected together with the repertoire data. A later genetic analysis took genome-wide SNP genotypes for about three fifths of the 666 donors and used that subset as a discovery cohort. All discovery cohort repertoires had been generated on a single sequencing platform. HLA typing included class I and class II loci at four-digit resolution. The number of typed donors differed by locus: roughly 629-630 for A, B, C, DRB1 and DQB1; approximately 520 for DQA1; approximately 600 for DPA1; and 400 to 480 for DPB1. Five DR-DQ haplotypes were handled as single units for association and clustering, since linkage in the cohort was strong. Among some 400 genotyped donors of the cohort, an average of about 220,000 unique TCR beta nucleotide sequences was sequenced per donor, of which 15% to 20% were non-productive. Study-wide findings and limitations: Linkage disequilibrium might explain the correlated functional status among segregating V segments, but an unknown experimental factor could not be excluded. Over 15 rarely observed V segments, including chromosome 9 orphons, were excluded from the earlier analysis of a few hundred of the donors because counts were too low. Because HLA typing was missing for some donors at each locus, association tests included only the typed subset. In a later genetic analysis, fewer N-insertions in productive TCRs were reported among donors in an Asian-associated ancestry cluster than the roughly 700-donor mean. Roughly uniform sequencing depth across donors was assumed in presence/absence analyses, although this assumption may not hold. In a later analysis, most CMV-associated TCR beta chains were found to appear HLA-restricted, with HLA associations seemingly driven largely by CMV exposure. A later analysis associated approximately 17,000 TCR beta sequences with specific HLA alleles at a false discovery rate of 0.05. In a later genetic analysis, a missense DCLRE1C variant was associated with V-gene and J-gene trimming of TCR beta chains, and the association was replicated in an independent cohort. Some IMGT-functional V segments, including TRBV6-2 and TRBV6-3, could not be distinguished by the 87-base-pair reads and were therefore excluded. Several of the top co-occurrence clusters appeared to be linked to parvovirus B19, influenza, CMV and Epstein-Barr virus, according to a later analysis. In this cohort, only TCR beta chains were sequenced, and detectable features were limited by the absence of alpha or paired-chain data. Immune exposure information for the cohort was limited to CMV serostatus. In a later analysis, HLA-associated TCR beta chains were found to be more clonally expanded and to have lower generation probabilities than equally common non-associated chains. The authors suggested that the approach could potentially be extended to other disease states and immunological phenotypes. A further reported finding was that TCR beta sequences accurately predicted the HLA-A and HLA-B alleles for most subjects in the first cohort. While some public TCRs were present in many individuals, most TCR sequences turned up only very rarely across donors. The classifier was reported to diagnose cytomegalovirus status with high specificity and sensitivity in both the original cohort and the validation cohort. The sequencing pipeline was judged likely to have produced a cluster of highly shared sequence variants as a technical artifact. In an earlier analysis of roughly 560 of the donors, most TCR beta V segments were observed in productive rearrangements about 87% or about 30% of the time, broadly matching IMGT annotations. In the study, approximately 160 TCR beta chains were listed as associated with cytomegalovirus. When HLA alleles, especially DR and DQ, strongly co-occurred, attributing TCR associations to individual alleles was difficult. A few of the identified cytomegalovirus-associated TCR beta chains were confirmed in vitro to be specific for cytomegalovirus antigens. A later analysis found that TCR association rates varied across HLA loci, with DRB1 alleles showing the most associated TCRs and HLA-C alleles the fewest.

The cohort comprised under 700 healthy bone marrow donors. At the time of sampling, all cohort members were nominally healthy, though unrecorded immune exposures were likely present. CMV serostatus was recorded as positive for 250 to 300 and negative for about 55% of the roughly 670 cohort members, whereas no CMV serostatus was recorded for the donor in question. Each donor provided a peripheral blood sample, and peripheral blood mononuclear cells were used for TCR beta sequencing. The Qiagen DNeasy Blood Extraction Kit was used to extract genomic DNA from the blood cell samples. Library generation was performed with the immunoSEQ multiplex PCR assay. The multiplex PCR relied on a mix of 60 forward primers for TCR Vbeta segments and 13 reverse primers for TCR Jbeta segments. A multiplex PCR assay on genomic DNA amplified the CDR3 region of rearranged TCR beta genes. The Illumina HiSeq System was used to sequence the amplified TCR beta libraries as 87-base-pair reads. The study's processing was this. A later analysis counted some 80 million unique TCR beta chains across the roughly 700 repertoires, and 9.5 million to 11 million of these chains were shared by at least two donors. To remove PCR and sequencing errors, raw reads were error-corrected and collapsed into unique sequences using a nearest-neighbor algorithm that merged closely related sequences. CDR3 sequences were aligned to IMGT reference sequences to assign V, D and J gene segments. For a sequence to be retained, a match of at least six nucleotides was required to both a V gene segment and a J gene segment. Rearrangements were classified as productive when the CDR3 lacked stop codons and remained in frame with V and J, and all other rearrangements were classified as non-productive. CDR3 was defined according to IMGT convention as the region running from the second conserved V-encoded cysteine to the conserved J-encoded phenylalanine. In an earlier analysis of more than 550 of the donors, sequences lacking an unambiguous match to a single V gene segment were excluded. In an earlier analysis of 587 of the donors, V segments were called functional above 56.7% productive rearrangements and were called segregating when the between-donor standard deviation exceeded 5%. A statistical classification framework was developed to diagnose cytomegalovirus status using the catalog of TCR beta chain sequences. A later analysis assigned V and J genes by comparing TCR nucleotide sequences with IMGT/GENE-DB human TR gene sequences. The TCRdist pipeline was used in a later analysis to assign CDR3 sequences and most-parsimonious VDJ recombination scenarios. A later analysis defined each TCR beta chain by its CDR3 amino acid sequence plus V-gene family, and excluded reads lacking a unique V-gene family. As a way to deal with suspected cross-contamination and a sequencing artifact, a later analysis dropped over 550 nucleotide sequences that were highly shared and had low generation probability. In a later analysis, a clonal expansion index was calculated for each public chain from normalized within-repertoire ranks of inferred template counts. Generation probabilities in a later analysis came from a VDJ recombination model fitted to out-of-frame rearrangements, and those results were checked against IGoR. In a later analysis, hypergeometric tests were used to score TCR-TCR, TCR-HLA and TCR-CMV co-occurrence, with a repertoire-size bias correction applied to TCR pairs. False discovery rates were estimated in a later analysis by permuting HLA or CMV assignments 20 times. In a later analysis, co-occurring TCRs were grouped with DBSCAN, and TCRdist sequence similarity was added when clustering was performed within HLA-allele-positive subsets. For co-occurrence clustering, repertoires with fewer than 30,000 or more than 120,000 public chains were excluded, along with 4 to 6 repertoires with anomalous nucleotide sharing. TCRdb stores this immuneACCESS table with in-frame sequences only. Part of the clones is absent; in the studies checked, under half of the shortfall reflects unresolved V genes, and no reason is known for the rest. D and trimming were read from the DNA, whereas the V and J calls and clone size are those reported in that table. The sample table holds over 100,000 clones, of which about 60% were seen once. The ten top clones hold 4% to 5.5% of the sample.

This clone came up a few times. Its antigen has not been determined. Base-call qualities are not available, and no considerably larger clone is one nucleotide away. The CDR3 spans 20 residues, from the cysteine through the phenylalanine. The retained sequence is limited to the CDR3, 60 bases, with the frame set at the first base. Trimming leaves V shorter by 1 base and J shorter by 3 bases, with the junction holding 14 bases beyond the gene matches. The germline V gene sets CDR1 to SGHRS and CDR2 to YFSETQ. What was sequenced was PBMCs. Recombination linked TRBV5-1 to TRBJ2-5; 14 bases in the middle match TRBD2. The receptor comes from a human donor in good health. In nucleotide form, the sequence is TGCGCCAGCAGCTTGAATCCCGGGACTAGCGGGAGCAAATACAAAGAGACCCAGTACTTC. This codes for CASSLNPGTSGSKYKETQYF.